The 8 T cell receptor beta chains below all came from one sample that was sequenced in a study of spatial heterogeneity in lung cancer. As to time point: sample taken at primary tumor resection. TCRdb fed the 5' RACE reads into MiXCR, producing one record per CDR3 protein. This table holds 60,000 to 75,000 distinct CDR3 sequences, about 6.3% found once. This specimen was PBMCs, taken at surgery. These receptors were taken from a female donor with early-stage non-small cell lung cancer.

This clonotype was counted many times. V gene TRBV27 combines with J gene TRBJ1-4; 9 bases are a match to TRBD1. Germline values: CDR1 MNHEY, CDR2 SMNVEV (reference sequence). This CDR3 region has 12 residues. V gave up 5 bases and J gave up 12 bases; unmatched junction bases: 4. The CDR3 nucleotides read TGTGCCAGCAGTACAGACAGGGGGGAACTGTTTTTT. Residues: CASSTDRGELFF.

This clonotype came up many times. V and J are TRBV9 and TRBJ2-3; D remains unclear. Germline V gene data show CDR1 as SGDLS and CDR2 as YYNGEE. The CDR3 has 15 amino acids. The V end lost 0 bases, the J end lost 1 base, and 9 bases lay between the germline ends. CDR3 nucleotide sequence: TGTGCCAGCAGCGTAGACCTACGTGGCACAGATACGCAGTATTTT. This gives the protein CASSVDLRGTDTQYF.

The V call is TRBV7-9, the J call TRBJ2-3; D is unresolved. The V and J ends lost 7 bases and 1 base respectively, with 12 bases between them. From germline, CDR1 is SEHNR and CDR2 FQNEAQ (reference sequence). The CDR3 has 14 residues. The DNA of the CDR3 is TGTGCCAGCACCCCTACCGTGGGCACAGATACGCAGTATTTT. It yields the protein CASTPTVGTDTQYF.

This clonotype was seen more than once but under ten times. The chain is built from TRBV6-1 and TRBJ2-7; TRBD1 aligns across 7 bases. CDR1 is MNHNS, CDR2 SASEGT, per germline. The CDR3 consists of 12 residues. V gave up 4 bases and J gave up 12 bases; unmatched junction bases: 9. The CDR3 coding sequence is TGTGCCAGCAGTGCGGGGTTGGGACAGTCGTACGTC. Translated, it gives CASSAGLGQSYV.

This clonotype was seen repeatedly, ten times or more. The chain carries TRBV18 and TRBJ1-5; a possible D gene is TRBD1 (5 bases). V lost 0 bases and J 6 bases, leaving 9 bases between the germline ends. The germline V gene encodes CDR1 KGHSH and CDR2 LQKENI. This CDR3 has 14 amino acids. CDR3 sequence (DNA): TGTGCCAGCTCACCACCAGGGCAGGGTCAGCCCCAGCATTTT. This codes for CASSPPGQGQPQHF.

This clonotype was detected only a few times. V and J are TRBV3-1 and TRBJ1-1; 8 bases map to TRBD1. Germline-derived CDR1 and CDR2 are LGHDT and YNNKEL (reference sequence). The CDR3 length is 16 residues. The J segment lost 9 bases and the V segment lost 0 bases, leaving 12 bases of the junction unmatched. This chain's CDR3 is CASSQDLIGQGGKAFF. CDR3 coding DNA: TGTGCCAGCAGCCAAGATCTCATTGGACAGGGCGGGAAAGCTTTCTTT.

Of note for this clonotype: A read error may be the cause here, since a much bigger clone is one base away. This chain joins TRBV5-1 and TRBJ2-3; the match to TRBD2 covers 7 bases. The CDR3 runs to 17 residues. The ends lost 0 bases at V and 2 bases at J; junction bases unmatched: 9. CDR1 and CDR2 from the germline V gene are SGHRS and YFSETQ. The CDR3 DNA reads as TGCGCCAGCAGCTTGGGAGCGGGGATCGCTGCCACAGATACGCAGTATTTT. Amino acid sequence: CASSLGAGIAATDTQYF.

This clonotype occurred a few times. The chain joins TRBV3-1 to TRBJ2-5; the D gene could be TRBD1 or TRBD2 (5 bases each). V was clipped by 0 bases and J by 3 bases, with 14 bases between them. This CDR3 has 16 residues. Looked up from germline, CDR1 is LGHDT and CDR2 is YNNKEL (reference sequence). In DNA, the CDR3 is TGTGCCAGCAGCCAAGACGGGGCTAGCTACGAAGAGACCCAGTACTTC. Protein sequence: CASSQDGASYEETQYF.